A single sample is the source of the 12 T cell receptor beta chains below, sequenced in a study of blood T cell repertoires in COVID-19. Assay used: immunoSEQ multiplex PCR; TCRdb lists only in-frame clones, some missing. The table records over 85,000 clones, roughly four fifths of them present only once. The sequenced material came from peripheral blood. The receptors were sampled from a woman aged 60-75 years with acute or convalescent COVID-19.

The rearrangement links TRBV9 to TRBJ2-1; 7 bases line up with TRBD1. The germline V gene has CDR1 SGDLS and CDR2 YYNGEE. This CDR3 is built from 17 residues. The trim removed 4 bases at V and 6 bases at J, leaving 16 bases unmatched. The CDR3 reads CASSQRDGDSLINEQFF. DNA for the CDR3: TGTGCCAGCAGCCAGAGGGACGGGGACAGTCTCATCAATGAGCAGTTCTTC.

The chain joins TRBV7-2 to TRBJ1-5; D ambiguous. The CDR3 contains 14 residues. Trimming removed 1 base at V and 4 bases at J, with 8 bases between. The germline V gene has CDR1 SGHTA and CDR2 FQGNSA. DNA of the CDR3: TGTGCCAGCAGCTTAGGGCAGGATAATCAGCCCCAGCATTTT. This gives the protein CASSLGQDNQPQHF.

V gene TRBV19 combines with J gene TRBJ2-1, with 10 bases fitting TRBD2. Germline V gives CDR1 LNHDA, CDR2 SQIVND (reference sequence). The CDR3 runs to 14 residues. The ends lost 4 bases at V and 10 bases at J; junction bases unmatched: 7. The chain's CDR3 is CASSRQRGGYEQFF. The CDR3 DNA reads as TGTGCCAGTAGTAGACAGCGGGGGGGCTACGAGCAGTTCTTC.

The sample holds a few counts of this clone. The same CDR3 can be traced to other DNA sequences in this sample. This sequence joins TRBV2 and TRBJ1-2; no reliable D call. This CDR3 contains 13 residues. V dropped 3 bases and J dropped 5 bases, with 10 bases sitting between them. In germline, CDR1 is SNHLY, CDR2 FYNNEI. CDR3 region: CASSESRGYGYTF. CDR3 bases: TGTGCCAGCAGTGAGTCCCGCGGATATGGCTACACCTTC.

The rearrangement links TRBV27 to TRBJ1-1; no clear D. The CDR3 extends over 13 amino acids. The V gene lost 3 bases and the J gene lost 3 bases, with 8 bases spanning the gap. Germline lookup yields CDR1 MNHEY and CDR2 SMNVEV (reference sequence). CDR3 nucleotide sequence: TGTGCCAGCAGTTTTCTACTAGACACTGAAGCTTTCTTT. Its protein product is CASSFLLDTEAFF.

This chain joins TRBV30 and TRBJ2-7; TRBD2 aligns across 7 bases. V was clipped by 4 bases and J by 7 bases; unmatched bases: 10. CDR1 and CDR2 from the germline V gene are GTSNPN and SVGIG (reference sequence). This CDR3 contains 13 residues. CDR3: CAWNTGLGGEQYF. In DNA, the CDR3 is TGTGCCTGGAACACGGGTTTGGGGGGGGAGCAGTACTTC.

The rearrangement links TRBV6-1 to TRBJ1-3; D uncertain. From germline, CDR1 is MNHNS and CDR2 SASEGT. The CDR3 length is 16 residues. The germline V and J ends were trimmed by 1 base and 0 bases, with 10 bases remaining between them. The DNA of the CDR3 is TGTGCCAGCAGTGAAGATTTACATCCCTCTGGAAACACCATATATTTT. The encoded protein is CASSEDLHPSGNTIYF.

The J gene is TRBJ2-3, the V gene TRBV2, with 9 bases aligning to TRBD2. Per germline, CDR1 SNHLY and CDR2 FYNNEI. The CDR3 has 15 residues. The V segment lost 3 bases and the J segment 4 bases; nucleotides outside the gene matches: 5. CDR3 coding DNA: TGTGCCAGCAGTGAGGCGGGACTAGCTCCAGATACGCAGTATTTT. This translates into CASSEAGLAPDTQYF.

The chain recombines TRBV30 with TRBJ2-3; possibly TRBD2 for D (5 bases). The germline V gene has CDR1 GTSNPN and CDR2 SVGIG (reference sequence). V was cut by 3 bases and J by 4 bases, with 14 bases left in between. The CDR3 is 14 residues long. CDR3 bases: TGTGCCTGGAGCACCGGGATGGTGCCAGATACGCAGTATTTT. Translation gives CAWSTGMVPDTQYF.

The genes are TRBV19 and TRBJ1-1; 7 nucleotides match TRBD1. CDR1 LNHDA and CDR2 SQIVND come from the germline V gene (reference sequence). Trimming removed 4 bases from V and 1 base from J; junction bases left unmatched: 3. This CDR3 has 14 residues. The CDR3: CASSTRDRNTEAFF. The CDR3 DNA is TGTGCCAGTAGTACCCGGGACAGGAACACTGAAGCTTTCTTT.

The rearrangement joins TRBV4-3 to TRBJ1-2; D is perhaps TRBD1 (6 bases). The length of the CDR3 is 17 residues. V lost 0 bases to trimming and J lost 2 bases, with 16 bases between them. Germline lookup yields CDR1 LGHNA and CDR2 YSLEER. CDR3 residues: CASSQESHRAGNYGYTF. In DNA, the CDR3 is TGCGCCAGCAGCCAAGAGAGTCACAGGGCGGGCAACTATGGCTACACCTTC.

This rearrangement joins TRBV6-5 to TRBJ1-3; D ambiguous. Germline CDR1 and CDR2: MNHEY and SVGAGI. CDR3 length equals 14 residues. V was shortened by 7 bases and J by 11 bases, with 21 bases between the two germline ends. The CDR3 loop reads CASTYSSTDGAIYF. In DNA form, the CDR3 reads TGTGCCAGCACCTATTCTTCGACTGACGGCGCCATATATTTT.